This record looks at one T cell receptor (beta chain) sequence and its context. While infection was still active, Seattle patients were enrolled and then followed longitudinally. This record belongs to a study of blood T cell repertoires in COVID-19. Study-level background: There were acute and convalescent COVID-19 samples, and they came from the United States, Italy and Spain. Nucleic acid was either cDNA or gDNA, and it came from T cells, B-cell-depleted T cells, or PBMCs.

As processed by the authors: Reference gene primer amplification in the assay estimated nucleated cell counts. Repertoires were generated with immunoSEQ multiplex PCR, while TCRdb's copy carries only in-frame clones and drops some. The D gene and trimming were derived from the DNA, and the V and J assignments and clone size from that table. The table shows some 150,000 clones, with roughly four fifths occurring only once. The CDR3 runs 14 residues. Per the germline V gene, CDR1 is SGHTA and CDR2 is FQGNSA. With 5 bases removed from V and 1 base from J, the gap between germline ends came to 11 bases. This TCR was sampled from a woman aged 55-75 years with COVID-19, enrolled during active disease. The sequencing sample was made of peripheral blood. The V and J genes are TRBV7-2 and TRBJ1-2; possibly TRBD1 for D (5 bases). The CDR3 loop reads CASSQGTFNYGYTF. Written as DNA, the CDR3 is TGTGCCAGCAGCCAAGGGACTTTTAACTATGGCTACACCTTC.